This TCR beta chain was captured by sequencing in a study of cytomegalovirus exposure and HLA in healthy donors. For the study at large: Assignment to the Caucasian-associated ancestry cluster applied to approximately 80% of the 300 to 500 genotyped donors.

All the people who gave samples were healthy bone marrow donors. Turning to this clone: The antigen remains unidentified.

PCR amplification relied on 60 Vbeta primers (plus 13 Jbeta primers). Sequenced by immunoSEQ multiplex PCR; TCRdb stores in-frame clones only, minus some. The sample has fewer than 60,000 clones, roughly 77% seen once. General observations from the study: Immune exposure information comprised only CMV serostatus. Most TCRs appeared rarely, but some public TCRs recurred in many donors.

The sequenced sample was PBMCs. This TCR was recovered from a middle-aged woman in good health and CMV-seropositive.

Here the CDR3 reads CASSWAGANVLTF. The CDR3 DNA reads TGTGCCAGCAGTTGGGCCGGGGCCAACGTCCTGACTTTC. The J gene is TRBJ2-6, the V gene TRBV6-6; D remains ambiguous. The CDR3 runs to 13 residues. The germline V and J ends were trimmed by 4 bases and 4 bases, with 5 bases remaining between them. From germline, CDR1 is MNHNY and CDR2 SVGAGI (reference sequence).